These T cell receptor beta chains were read from a single sample in a study of blood T cell repertoires in COVID-19. Some clones are missing from TCRdb's copy, which holds only in-frame ones; the method was immunoSEQ multiplex PCR. The sample yields roughly 97,000 clones, roughly 84% seen once. Sequencing input: peripheral blood. The receptors were gathered from a man between 60 and 70 years old with acute or convalescent COVID-19. The conserved cysteine and the conserved F or W are not part of the CDR3 here. The order of the fields is V gene, CDR3 length, CDR3 protein.

V: TRBV19; length: 12; CDR3: ASKTGTNTGELF
V: TRBV5-6; length: 14; CDR3: ASSLAGVFGNQPQH
V: TRBV28; length: 15; CDR3: ASSPLGAGGIAGGLY
V: TRBV5-5; length: 13; CDR3: ASSLVLAAYNEQF
V: TRBV2; length: 13; CDR3: ASSESTRYNSPLH
V: TRBV18; length: 10; CDR3: ASREGYQPQH
V: TRBV18; length: 12; CDR3: ASSPATGKTEAF
V: TRBV7-8; length: 13; CDR3: ASSTGARKAETQY
V: TRBV20-1; length: 7; CDR3: SAEAGYT
V: TRBV4-2; length: 13; CDR3: ASSQERGGAQPQH
V: TRBV5-1; length: 12; CDR3: ASSLNRGPYEQY